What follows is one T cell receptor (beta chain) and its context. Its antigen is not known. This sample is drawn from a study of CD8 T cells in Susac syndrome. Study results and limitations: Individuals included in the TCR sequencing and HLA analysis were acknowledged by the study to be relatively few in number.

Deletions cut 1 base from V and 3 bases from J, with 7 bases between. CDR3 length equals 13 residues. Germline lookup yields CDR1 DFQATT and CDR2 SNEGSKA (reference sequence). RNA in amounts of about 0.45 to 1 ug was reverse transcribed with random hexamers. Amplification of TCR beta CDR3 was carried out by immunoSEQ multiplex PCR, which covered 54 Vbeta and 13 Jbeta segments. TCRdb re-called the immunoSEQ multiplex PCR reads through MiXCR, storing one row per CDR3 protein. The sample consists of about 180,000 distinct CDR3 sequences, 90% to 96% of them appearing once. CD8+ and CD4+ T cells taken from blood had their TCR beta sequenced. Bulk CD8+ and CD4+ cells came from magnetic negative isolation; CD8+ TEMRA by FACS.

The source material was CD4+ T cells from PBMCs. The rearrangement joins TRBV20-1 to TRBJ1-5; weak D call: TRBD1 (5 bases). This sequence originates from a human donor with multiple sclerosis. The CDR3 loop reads CSARGGDNQPQHF. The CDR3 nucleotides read TGCAGTGCTAGAGGGGGGGACAATCAGCCCCAGCATTTT.